This is a list of T cell receptor beta chains from one sample in a study of OX40 agonist ivuxolimab in advanced cancers. Method: immunoSEQ multiplex PCR; TCRdb's copy keeps in-frame clones and lacks some. This sample carries about 96,000 clones, less than 95% of them seen once, and the ten largest clones take under 2%. Specimen: CD4+ or CD8+ T cells sorted from blood, collected in a trial of the OX40 agonist ivuxolimab. The receptors were gathered from an adult with an advanced solid tumor such as melanoma, head and neck, liver or kidney cancer. The CDR3 runs from the conserved cysteine through the conserved F or W. Fields, in order: V gene, J gene, D gene, clone size, CDR3 DNA, CDR3 protein. The D gene is left open where the match is weak. A row's size may be missing; if present it is once, few, many or a size class.

TRBV25-1	TRBJ2-2	-	-	TGTGCCAGCAGTGTAGGGGGTGAGACCGGGGAGCTGTTTTTT	CASSVGGETGELFF
TRBV9	TRBJ2-7	-	-	TGTGCCAGCAGCGTAGCGGCAGTTTCCTACGAGCAGTACTTC	CASSVAAVSYEQYF
TRBV18	TRBJ1-1	-	-	TGTGCCAGCTCACCGGGAACTGAAGCTTTCTTT	CASSPGTEAFF
TRBV7-2	TRBJ1-4	TRBD1	once	TGTGCCAGCAGCAGCCCCGGGCCAGGGGGGGAAAAACTGTTTTTT	CASSSPGPGGEKLFF
TRBV6-1	TRBJ1-5	-	-	TGTGCCAGCAGAGAGGCCCCGGGAGGCAATCAGCCCCAGCATTTT	CASREAPGGNQPQHF
TRBV30	TRBJ1-1	-	few	TGTGCCTGGAGTGTAATGGGGGCTCGCACTGAAGCTTTCTTT	CAWSVMGARTEAFF
TRBV5-4	TRBJ2-2	-	once	TGTGCCAGCAGCTTGTCTGGCGGGCAGAACACCGGGGAGCTGTTTTTT	CASSLSGGQNTGELFF
TRBV19	TRBJ2-3	-	-	TGTGCCAGTAGTTTGGGCGGGATTAGGACAGATACGCAGTATTTT	CASSLGGIRTDTQYF
TRBV10-3	TRBJ1-3	TRBD1	-	TGTGCCATCAGCCTAACTCAGGGGGCAGGTGGAAACACCATATATTTT	CAISLTQGAGGNTIYF
TRBV6-6	TRBJ1-2	-	-	TGTGCCAGCACACGGTGGCGGGGGCCAAGCTATGGCTACACCTTC	CASTRWRGPSYGYTF
TRBV6-6	TRBJ1-5	-	-	TGTGCCAGTGCGACGGGGGACAATCAGCCCCAGCATTTT	CASATGDNQPQHF
TRBV6-1	TRBJ2-1	-	-	TGTGCCAGCAGTGCCCCAGGCAGGGCCTCGGATGAGCAGTTCTTC	CASSAPGRASDEQFF
TRBV30	TRBJ2-2	-	-	TGTGCCTGGTTATTGGGCCGACAGGGAGGTAGCGGGGAGCTGTTTTTT	CAWLLGRQGGSGELFF
TRBV9	TRBJ1-3	-	-	TGTGCCAGCAGCGTTTCGCAGTTCTCTGGAAACACCATATATTTT	CASSVSQFSGNTIYF
TRBV7-2	TRBJ2-2	-	-	TGTGCCAGCAGCTTTAGGGCAGCGGCGAACACCGGGGAGCTGTTTTTT	CASSFRAAANTGELFF
TRBV7-8	TRBJ1-5	-	-	TGTGCCAGCAGCTCAGGACTCAATCAGCCCCAGCATTTT	CASSSGLNQPQHF
TRBV5-5	TRBJ1-4	TRBD1	-	TGTGCCAGCAGCTTGCTAGGGACAGATAATGAAAAACTGTTTTTT	CASSLLGTDNEKLFF
TRBV7-8	TRBJ2-1	TRBD2	-	TGTGCCAGCAGCTTCGGACTAGCGGACAATGAGCAGTTCTTC	CASSFGLADNEQFF
TRBV4-2	TRBJ2-2	-	-	TGTGCCAGCAGCCAAGATTTAGCCGGGGAGCTGTTTTTT	CASSQDLAGELFF
TRBV30	TRBJ1-2	-	-	TGTGCCCTTAGGCGGGGTGGTTACACCTTC	CALRRGGYTF
TRBV2	TRBJ1-4	TRBD1	-	TGTGCCAGCAGTGGGACAGGGGCCGATGAAAAACTGTTTTTT	CASSGTGADEKLFF
TRBV5-1	TRBJ1-5	-	-	TGCGCCAATCGACCCAGGGGAAATCAGCCCCAGCATTTT	CANRPRGNQPQHF
TRBV4-2	TRBJ2-3	TRBD2	-	TGTGCCAGCAGCCAAGATGCGGGAGGGATCACAGATACGCAGTATTTT	CASSQDAGGITDTQYF
TRBV18	TRBJ2-2	-	-	TGTGCCAGCTCCCCAACGGGGGGCTATAACACCGGGGAGCTGTTTTTT	CASSPTGGYNTGELFF
TRBV10-2	TRBJ2-1	TRBD2	-	TGCGCCAGCAGTGAGGGGGGGGGAGGGAGGTACAATGAGCAGTTCTTC	CASSEGGGGRYNEQFF
TRBV5-1	TRBJ2-5	TRBD2	-	TGCGCCAGCAGCTTGGCCATAGGGAGGGCCACTGAGACCCAGTACTTC	CASSLAIGRATETQYF
TRBV7-2	TRBJ2-1	TRBD2	-	TGTGCCAGCAAGCTTAGGGTCGGGAGGGCTAATGAGCAGTTCTTC	CASKLRVGRANEQFF
TRBV2	TRBJ2-1	TRBD1	-	TGTGCCAGCGACGGGACAGGGGGCGCGGGGGAGCAGTTCTTC	CASDGTGGAGEQFF
TRBV7-2	TRBJ2-3	-	once	TGTGCCAGCAGCTTAGCGGGCCCAGATACGCAGTATTTT	CASSLAGPDTQYF
TRBV9	TRBJ2-7	-	-	TGTGCCAGCAGCGCAGGGGTAGGTAGCTCCTACGAGCAGTACTTC	CASSAGVGSSYEQYF
TRBV7-9	TRBJ2-2	-	-	TGTGCCAGCAGCTTCCCGACCGGGGAGCTGTTTTTT	CASSFPTGELFF
TRBV7-2	TRBJ1-1	-	-	TGTGCCAGCAGCTCGTTTAATATGAACACTGAAGCTTTCTTT	CASSSFNMNTEAFF
TRBV7-8	TRBJ2-7	TRBD2	-	TGTGCCAGCAGCCAACTACCTCTTCAAGCGGGAATCTACGAGCAGTACTTC	CASSQLPLQAGIYEQYF
TRBV2	TRBJ1-5	TRBD1	few	TGTGCCAGCAGTGTGGGACAGGGTCTACCCCAGCATTTT	CASSVGQGLPQHF
TRBV9	TRBJ1-4	TRBD1	-	TGTGCCAGCAGCACAAGGACAGGGGGGGATGAAAAACTGTTTTTT	CASSTRTGGDEKLFF
TRBV5-1	TRBJ2-5	-	-	TGCGCCAGCAGCCCCGGACTATTTTTGGGGACCCAGTACTTC	CASSPGLFLGTQYF
TRBV7-9	TRBJ2-2	-	-	TGTGCCAGCAGCTTAGCTCGGAGTTCCGGGGAGCTGTTTTTT	CASSLARSSGELFF
TRBV5-6	TRBJ2-3	TRBD2	-	TGTGCCAGCAGCTTCGGGACTACCGCGACAGATACGCAGTATTTT	CASSFGTTATDTQYF
TRBV18	TRBJ2-3	-	-	TGTGCCAGCTCACCAGACTCCTCCGAAACAGATACGCAGTATTTT	CASSPDSSETDTQYF
TRBV5-1	TRBJ1-1	TRBD1	few	TGCGCCAGCAGCGGACAGGGGGCGGGGACTGAAGCTTTCTTT	CASSGQGAGTEAFF
TRBV7-8	TRBJ1-5	-	-	TGTGCCAGCAGCTTAGTGAGGGATCAGCCCCAGCATTTT	CASSLVRDQPQHF
TRBV19	TRBJ1-5	TRBD1	-	TGTGCCACCGCAGGACAGGGGGTCGGGCCCCAGCATTTT	CATAGQGVGPQHF
TRBV9	TRBJ2-5	TRBD1	once	TGTGCCAGCAGCGTAGGACAGGGGGGAGGGACCCAGTACTTC	CASSVGQGGGTQYF
TRBV18	TRBJ2-3	TRBD2	-	TGTGCCAGCTCACAGGAACTAGGGACTAGCGGGAGCACAGATACGCAGTATTTT	CASSQELGTSGSTDTQYF
TRBV6-5	TRBJ1-3	TRBD1	-	TGTGCCAGCAGCAGGGACAGGGGAGGAAACACCATATATTTT	CASSRDRGGNTIYF
TRBV7-9	TRBJ2-7	TRBD1	-	TGTGCCAGCAGCTTATCGCGGACAGGGAGTTGGACCGGCGAGCAGTACTTC	CASSLSRTGSWTGEQYF
TRBV7-2	TRBJ2-7	TRBD1	-	TGTGCCAGCAGCCAAGGGGGCTGGCCCCCCTACGAGCAGTACTTC	CASSQGGWPPYEQYF
TRBV10-3	TRBJ2-5	-	-	TGTGCCATCAGTTCGGGTCGGGAGACCCAGTACTTC	CAISSGRETQYF